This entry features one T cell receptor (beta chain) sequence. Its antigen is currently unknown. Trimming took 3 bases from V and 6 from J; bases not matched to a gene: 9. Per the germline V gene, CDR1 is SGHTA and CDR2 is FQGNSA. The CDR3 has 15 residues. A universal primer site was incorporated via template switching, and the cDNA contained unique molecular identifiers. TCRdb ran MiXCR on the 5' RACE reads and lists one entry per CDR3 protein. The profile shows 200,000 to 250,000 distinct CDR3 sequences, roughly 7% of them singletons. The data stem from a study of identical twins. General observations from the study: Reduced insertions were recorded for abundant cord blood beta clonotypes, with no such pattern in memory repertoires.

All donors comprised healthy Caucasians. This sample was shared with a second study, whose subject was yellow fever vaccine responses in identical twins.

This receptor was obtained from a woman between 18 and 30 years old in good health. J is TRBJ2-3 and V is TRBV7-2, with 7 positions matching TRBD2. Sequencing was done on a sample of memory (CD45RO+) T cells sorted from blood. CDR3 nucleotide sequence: TGTGCCAGCAGCTTCGGGGGGTTTAATTTGGATACGCAGTATTTT. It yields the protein CASSFGGFNLDTQYF.